This TCR beta chain is drawn from a study of cytomegalovirus exposure and HLA in healthy donors. Study-level results: Three of the chains that were CMV-associated were confirmed in vitro to be specific for CMV antigens.

The CDR3 spans 16 residues. V was shortened by 4 bases and J by 5 bases, with 20 bases between the two germline ends. Germline CDR1 MGHRA, CDR2 YSYEKL. Turning to this clone: What it binds is unknown.

TCRdb keeps only in-frame clones here, not all; method: immunoSEQ multiplex PCR. The sample includes about 340,000 clones, approximately 90% seen only once; the top ten take approximately 0.84%. The receptor was isolated from a woman younger than 35 in good health and CMV-seronegative. The J gene is TRBJ1-2, the V gene TRBV4-1, with D maybe TRBD1 (5 bases). The source material was PBMCs. CDR3 bases: TGCGCCAGCAGCCCAAGTTTTGGGGGGTCAGGATATGGCTACACCTTC. This translates into CASSPSFGGSGYGYTF.